This entry concerns a single T cell receptor beta chain. The clone's antigen remains unknown. Per-base qualities were not stored, and no clone one base away is much larger. The time point label, read with the paper, signifies: newly diagnosed GD, antithyroid drugs for less than 3 months. For both TCR sequencing and RNA sequencing, RNA was extracted from PBMCs using TRIzol. The diagnosis of Graves' disease followed American Thyroid Association guidelines. Recruitment of patients was carried out at an endocrinology department in Xi'an, China. From each patient, approximately 10 milliliters of peripheral blood was collected into an EDTA anticoagulant tube. PBMCs were isolated by Ficoll Paque Plus density gradient separation without further T cell sorting. RNA quality was checked with an Agilent 2100 Bioanalyzer and agarose gel, and concentration with a NanoDrop 2000. This entry comes from a study of regulatory T cells in long-lasting Graves disease (dated by TCRdb to the early 2020s). In terms of the full investigation: Antithyroid drugs had been taken for less than 3 months by newly diagnosed Graves' disease patients. A total of 33 samples underwent TCR sequencing: around 13 from persistent and roughly 20 from newly diagnosed Graves' disease patients. Patients with persistent Graves' disease were compared with patients with newly diagnosed Graves' disease using TCR sequencing and RNA sequencing of peripheral blood. The study was conducted in China and was registered as a clinical trial.

As encoded in the germline V gene (reference sequence), CDR1 is LNHDA while CDR2 is SQIVND. Reading from cysteine to phenylalanine, the CDR3 counts 18 amino acids. CDR3 DNA is the only sequence kept; it has 54 bases, read in frame from the first base. V is pruned by 6 bases and J by 6 bases, leaving 11 bases of the junction without a gene match. Overall study results and their limits: Compared with newly diagnosed patients, persistent Graves' disease patients had lower TCR Shannon entropy and fewer highly expanded clones, which suggests clonal expansion. Persistent disease showed preferential use of TRBV28, TRBJ1-2 and TRBJ2-5, whereas newly diagnosed disease favored TRBV20-1 and TRBJ2-1. Only the TCR beta chain was sequenced and analyzed. Peripheral blood alone was examined, since thyroid tissue, which constituted the primary lesion, could not be accessed. The small sample size was acknowledged by the authors as a limitation that may reduce accuracy. Persistent patients shared more public clonotypes among themselves (around 3,000) than newly diagnosed patients did (about 1,000).

To prepare the library, multiplex PCR was applied. Sequencer: Illumina HiSeq 4000. iRepertoire HTBI primers and Arm-PCR amplification of CDR3 regions were used to construct TCR beta libraries. Before sequencing, the PCR products went through gel purification. For the original study's pipeline: Across samples, 60 to 80 TRBV and roughly 15 TRBJ segments were identified and used for gene usage analysis of CDR3 amino acid clonotypes. COPE and FqMerger were used to merge the filtered high-quality paired reads into contigs. Contigs were aligned with BLAST to IMGT TRBV, TRBD and TRBJ reference genes, and CDR3 was defined per IMGT. Any clonotype with a frequency above 0.1% was classified as a highly expanded clone. Shannon entropy served as the measure of repertoire diversity, while the Gini coefficient captured V-J evenness. Public clonotypes were defined as clonotypes shared by more than one individual. TCRdb's own reprocessing of the public reads used fastp at Q25 and MiXCR and kept productive beta chains. Every CDR3 protein is listed once, alongside the most common genes and DNA of its rows. TCRdb, rather than the study authors, made the V and J calls. The sample table lists under 800,000 distinct CDR3 sequences, 16% of them with a count of one. Roughly 18% of the sample is held by the ten biggest clonotypes.

This sample also belongs to another study, concerning T cells in Graves' hyperthyroidism and ophthalmopathy. As described in the second report: Graves' hyperthyroidism was defined as stable when no progression to ophthalmopathy occurred over 18 months of follow-up. Hyperthyroidism patients were aged 18 to 65 years and newly diagnosed, with disease duration of less than 2 months. Patients with uncontrolled infections, other autoimmune diseases, pregnancy or lactation were excluded. Diagnoses were established on the basis of clinical symptoms, serum thyroxine and TRAb, thyroid ultrasound, and orbital computed tomography. A first-round RT-PCR of the TCR CDR3 used the HTBI primer set with the Qiagen OneStep RT-PCR kit. Most expanded thyroid clonotypes (frequency above 0.001) were also found in blood, which suggests that blood repertoires may mirror thyroid immune responses. A 13 V-J signature model separated ophthalmopathy from stable hyperthyroidism, with approximately 86% sensitivity and roughly 84% specificity in cross-validation and 80%/75% in testing. During validation, the model predicted progression to ophthalmopathy a median of about 6.5 months ahead of onset, with roughly 65% sensitivity and almost 75% specificity. TCR V-J signatures able to tell the groups apart were searched for in a discovery cohort of 95 to 100 patients, of whom over 40 had Graves' ophthalmopathy and more than 55 had stable Graves' hyperthyroidism. An independent validation cohort of about 20 hyperthyroidism patients and approximately 15 patients who later progressed to ophthalmopathy tested prospective prediction of ophthalmopathy. The 100 discovery patients were divided at random into training and test sets in a 7:3 ratio. The study also compared thyroid tissue and blood T-cell repertoires from several Graves' hyperthyroidism patients. Following sampling, methimazole starting at 30 mg daily was given to hyperthyroidism patients, and high-dose intravenous methylprednisolone was given to ophthalmopathy patients. Libraries were constructed in a second round of multiplex PCR, after which size selection and purification were carried out. Libraries were sequenced paired-end with 100 bp reads on an Illumina HiSeq2000. SOAPnuke was used to process the raw data, throwing out any read that contained adapters or uncalled bases, had a mean Phred below 15, or lacked an exact constant-primer or identifier match. COPE v1.2.5 was used to merge high-quality paired reads, and clonotypes were defined as unique nucleotide sequences. MiTCR v1.1 was used to align clonotypes to the IMGT TRBV, TRBD and TRBJ reference segments. The analysis included only V-J combinations with a frequency above 0.0001, which together covered more than 98% of the repertoires. The TCS score was defined as F50 (clonal expansion) divided by E x V (chaos), with BLOSUM62-based TCRdist calculated between CDR3 peptides within each V-J. Welch's t-statistics and random forest reduced around 520 V-J features to roughly 13, which were used in a naive Bayes classifier (R e1071). No statistical method was used to fix the sample size in advance, and group allocation was not hidden from the investigators. TCR Vbeta CDR3 sequencing of fewer than 150 peripheral blood samples (around 45 ophthalmopathy, 75 to 85 hyperthyroidism and some 17 progressor patients) is reported in the paper.

In this chain, TRBV19 is recombined with TRBJ2-1; TRBD2 matches 16 bases in the middle. This material consisted of peripheral blood mononuclear cells (PBMCs), taken at new diagnosis, from a patient treated with antithyroid drugs. This receptor was identified in a young woman with Graves disease. Donor details come from another sample of the same person, matched by shared clones. The nucleotide sequence is given as TGTGCCAGTAGCCGGGGACTAGCGGGAGGGGCCTTGCGCAATGAGCAGTTCTTC. It specifies CASSRGLAGGALRNEQFF.